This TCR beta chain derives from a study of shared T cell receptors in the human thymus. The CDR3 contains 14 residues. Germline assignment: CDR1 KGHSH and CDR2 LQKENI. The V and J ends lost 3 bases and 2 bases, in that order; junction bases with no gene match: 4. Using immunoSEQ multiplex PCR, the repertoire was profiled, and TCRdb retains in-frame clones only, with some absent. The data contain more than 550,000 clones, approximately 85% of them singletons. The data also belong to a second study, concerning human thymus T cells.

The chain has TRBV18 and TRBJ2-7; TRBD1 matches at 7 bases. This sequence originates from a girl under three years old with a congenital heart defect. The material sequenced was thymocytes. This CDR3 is CASSPNDRAYEQYF. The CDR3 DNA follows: TGTGCCAGCTCACCGAACGACAGGGCCTACGAGCAGTACTTC.